This is a list of T cell receptor beta chains from one sample in a study of blood T cells in healthy people across ages. One entry per CDR3 protein results from TCRdb running MiXCR on the 5' RACE reads. Of hundreds of thousands of distinct CDR3 sequences in the sample, around 21% are singletons; the top ten hold about 3.6%. The specimen was blood. The receptors were sampled from a man between 65 and 85 years old in good health. Both conserved end residues are part of each CDR3. Fields, in order: V gene, D gene, CDR3 length, clone size, J gene, CDR3 protein, CDR3 DNA. A D gene is named only where the DNA matches it firmly. Not every row has a clone size; where given, it reads once, few, many or a size class.

TRBV5-6,TRBD1,14,-,TRBJ1-2,CASSVTGEGYGYTF,TGTGCCAGCAGTGTGACAGGGGAAGGATATGGCTACACCTTC
TRBV20-1,-,15,-,TRBJ2-1,CSAKKSGSSYNEQFF,TGCAGTGCTAAGAAAAGCGGAAGCTCCTACAATGAGCAGTTCTTC
TRBV6-5,TRBD1,13,few,TRBJ2-7,CASSYGQVYEQYF,TGTGCCAGCAGTTATGGACAGGTCTACGAGCAGTACTTC
TRBV20-1,TRBD2,15,-,TRBJ2-2,CSAPTSGKGTGELFF,TGCAGTGCTCCGACTAGCGGGAAGGGCACCGGGGAGCTGTTTTTT
TRBV6-6,-,16,-,TRBJ2-2,CASKGPPQANTGELFF,TGTGCCAGCAAGGGGCCACCGCAGGCCAACACCGGGGAGCTGTTTTTT
TRBV2,TRBD2,15,many,TRBJ2-1,CASSGVGEGRNEQFF,TGTGCCAGCAGCGGAGTGGGGGAGGGCCGCAATGAGCAGTTCTTC
TRBV5-1,-,14,-,TRBJ2-7,CASSLAGSSHEQYF,TGCGCCAGCAGCTTGGCAGGGTCGTCCCACGAGCAGTACTTC
TRBV6-5,-,17,-,TRBJ1-4,CASSFYFEGRANEKLFF,TGTGCCAGCAGTTTCTACTTCGAGGGGCGAGCTAATGAAAAACTGTTTTTT
TRBV18,TRBD1,16,-,TRBJ2-1,CASSPPTGQGDNEQFF,TGTGCCAGCTCACCACCGACAGGACAGGGGGACAATGAGCAGTTCTTC
TRBV20-1,-,14,-,TRBJ2-4,CSARDFGGADIQYF,TGCAGTGCTAGAGATTTCGGGGGCGCTGACATTCAGTACTTC
TRBV20-1,TRBD2,14,-,TRBJ2-3,CSAPGTSGTDTQYF,TGCAGTGCCCCTGGGACTAGCGGCACAGATACGCAGTATTTT
TRBV20-1,-,14,-,TRBJ2-3,CSASGRVSTDTQYF,TGCAGTGCTAGCGGAAGAGTTAGCACAGATACGCAGTATTTT
TRBV9,-,12,few,TRBJ1-2,CASSVEGAGYTF,TGTGCCAGCAGCGTAGAAGGGGCAGGCTACACCTTC